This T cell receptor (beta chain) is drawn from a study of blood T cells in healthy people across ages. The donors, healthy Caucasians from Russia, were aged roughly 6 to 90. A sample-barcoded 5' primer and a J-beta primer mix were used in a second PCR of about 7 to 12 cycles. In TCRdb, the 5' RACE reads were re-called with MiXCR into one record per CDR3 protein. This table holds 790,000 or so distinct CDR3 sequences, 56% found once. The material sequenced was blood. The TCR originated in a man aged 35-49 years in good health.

The CDR3 coding sequence is TGTGCCAGCAGAGAGACAGGGGCGGCTTTCTTT. This gives the protein CASRETGAAFF. The V call is TRBV12-3 or TRBV12-4, the J call TRBJ1-1; 8 bases agree with TRBD1. The J segment lost 11 bases and the V segment lost 6 bases, leaving 5 bases of the junction unmatched. The CDR3 extends over 11 amino acids.